This T cell receptor beta chain is drawn from a study of T cells in Graves' hyperthyroidism and ophthalmopathy. Graves' hyperthyroidism was deemed stable absent ophthalmopathy progression within 18 months. With a duration under 2 months, the hyperthyroidism was newly diagnosed in patients aged 18 to 65. Regions amplified from RNA transcripts were the TCR beta CDR3 regions. First-round RT-PCR of the TCR CDR3 relied on the HTBI primer set. TCRdb processed the multiplex PCR reads anew with MiXCR; each CDR3 protein has one entry. In the table there are roughly 740,000 distinct CDR3 sequences, approximately 16% of which are singletons. V was trimmed by 5 bases and J by 2 bases, leaving 10 bases between them. Germline V gives CDR1 SGHTS, CDR2 YDEGEE. This CDR3 has 13 residues.

The receptor was isolated from a man aged 18-30 years with Graves' hyperthyroidism. The V call is TRBV5-8, the J call TRBJ2-5; possible D gene TRBD1, 6 bases. Sequenced input: blood. CDR3 bases: TGTGCCAGCAGATGGGGGACACAAGAGACCCAGTACTTC. As protein: CASRWGTQETQYF.